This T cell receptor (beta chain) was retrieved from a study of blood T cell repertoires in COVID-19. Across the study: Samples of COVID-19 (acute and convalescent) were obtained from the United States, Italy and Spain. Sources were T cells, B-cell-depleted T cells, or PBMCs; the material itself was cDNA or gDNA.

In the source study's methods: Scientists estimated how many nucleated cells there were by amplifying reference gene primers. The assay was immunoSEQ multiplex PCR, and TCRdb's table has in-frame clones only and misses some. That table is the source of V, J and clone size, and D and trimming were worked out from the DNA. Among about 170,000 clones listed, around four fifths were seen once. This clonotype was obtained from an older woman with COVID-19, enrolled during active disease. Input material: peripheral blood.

For the CDR3, the DNA is TGTGCCAGCAGCCCAGCGGGAACCTACAATGAGCAGTTCTTC. It translates to CASSPAGTYNEQFF. This chain connects TRBV12-1 to TRBJ2-1; the listed D gene, TRBD2, was not tested against the DNA. TRBV12-1 has pseudogene status. The CDR3 is 14 amino acids.